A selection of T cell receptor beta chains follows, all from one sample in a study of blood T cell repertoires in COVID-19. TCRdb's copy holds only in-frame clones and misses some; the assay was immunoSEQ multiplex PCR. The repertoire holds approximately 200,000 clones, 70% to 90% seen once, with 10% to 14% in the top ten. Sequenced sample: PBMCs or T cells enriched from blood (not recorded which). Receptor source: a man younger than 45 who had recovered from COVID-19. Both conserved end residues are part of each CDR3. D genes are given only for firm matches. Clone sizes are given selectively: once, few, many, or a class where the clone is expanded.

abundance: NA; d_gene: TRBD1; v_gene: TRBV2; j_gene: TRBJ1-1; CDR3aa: CASNVLTGGDEAFF; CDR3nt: TGTGCCAGCAATGTTCTGACAGGGGGCGATGAAGCTTTCTTT
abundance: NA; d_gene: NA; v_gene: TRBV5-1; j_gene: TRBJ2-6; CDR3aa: CASSSPGSGANVLTF; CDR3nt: TGCGCCAGCAGCTCTCCAGGCTCTGGGGCCAACGTCCTGACTTTC
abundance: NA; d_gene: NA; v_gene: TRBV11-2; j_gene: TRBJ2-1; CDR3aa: CASSLGRTDYNEQFF; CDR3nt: TGTGCCAGCAGCTTAGGCAGGACAGATTACAATGAGCAGTTCTTC
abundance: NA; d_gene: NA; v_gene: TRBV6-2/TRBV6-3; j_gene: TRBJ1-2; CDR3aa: CASSYFAQGRSGAYTF; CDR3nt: TGTGCCAGCAGTTACTTCGCACAGGGCCGTTCCGGGGCCTACACCTTC
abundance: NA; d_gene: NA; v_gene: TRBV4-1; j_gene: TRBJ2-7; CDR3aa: CASSHLASYEQYF; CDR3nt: TGCGCCAGCAGCCATCTAGCCTCCTACGAGCAGTACTTC
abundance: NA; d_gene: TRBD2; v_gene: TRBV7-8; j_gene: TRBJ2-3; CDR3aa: CASSLAGGGYTQYF; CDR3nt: TGTGCCAGCAGCTTAGCCGGGGGGGGATATACGCAGTATTTT
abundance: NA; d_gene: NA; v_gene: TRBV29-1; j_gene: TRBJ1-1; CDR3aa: CSVLYSGNTEAFF; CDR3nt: TGCAGCGTTCTATACAGTGGGAACACTGAAGCTTTCTTT
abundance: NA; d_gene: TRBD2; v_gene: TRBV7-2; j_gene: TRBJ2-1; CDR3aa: CASSLRLAGGAEQFF; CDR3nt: TGTGCCAGCAGCCTCAGACTAGCGGGGGGTGCTGAGCAGTTCTTC
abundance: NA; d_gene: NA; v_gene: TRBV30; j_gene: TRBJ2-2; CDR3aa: CAWIGQRFGGGELFF; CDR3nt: TGTGCCTGGATCGGTCAGAGGTTTGGTGGCGGGGAGCTGTTTTTT
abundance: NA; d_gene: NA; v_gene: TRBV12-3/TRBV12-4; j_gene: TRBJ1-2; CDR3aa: CASSPGSSGYTF; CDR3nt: TGTGCCAGCAGCCCGGGTTCGTCCGGCTACACCTTC
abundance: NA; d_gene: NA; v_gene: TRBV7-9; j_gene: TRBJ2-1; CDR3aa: CASSFGGEANEQFF; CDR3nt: TGTGCCAGCAGCTTCGGTGGGGAGGCAAATGAGCAGTTCTTC
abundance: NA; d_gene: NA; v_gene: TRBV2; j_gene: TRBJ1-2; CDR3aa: CASILNRVEGGYTF; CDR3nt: TGTGCCAGCATATTAAACAGGGTAGAAGGCGGCTACACCTTC
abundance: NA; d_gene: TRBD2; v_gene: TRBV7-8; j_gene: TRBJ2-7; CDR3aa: CASSYTGTSALYEQYF; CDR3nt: TGTGCCAGCAGCTATACCGGGACTAGCGCGCTGTACGAGCAGTACTTC
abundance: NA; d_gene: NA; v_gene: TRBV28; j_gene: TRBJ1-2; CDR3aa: CASSLRGSWGYTF; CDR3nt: TGTGCCAGCAGTCTAAGGGGATCTTGGGGCTACACCTTC
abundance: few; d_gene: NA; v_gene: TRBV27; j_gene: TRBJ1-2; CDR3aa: CASSLEGRAGYTF; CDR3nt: TGTGCCAGCAGTTTAGAGGGAAGGGCTGGCTACACCTTC
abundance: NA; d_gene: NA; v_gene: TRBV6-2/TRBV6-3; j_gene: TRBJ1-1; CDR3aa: CASSGLRGTEAFF; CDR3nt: TGTGCCAGCAGCGGGCTGCGGGGGACTGAAGCTTTCTTT
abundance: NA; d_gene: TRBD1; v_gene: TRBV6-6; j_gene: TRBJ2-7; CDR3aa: CASRNRGTGPDEQYF; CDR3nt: TGTGCCAGCAGGAACCGTGGGACAGGGCCCGACGAGCAGTACTTC
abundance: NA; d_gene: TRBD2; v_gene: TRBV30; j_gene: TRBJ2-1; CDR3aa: CAWSILAVTRNEQFF; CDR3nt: TGTGCCTGGAGTATACTAGCGGTCACAAGAAATGAGCAGTTCTTC
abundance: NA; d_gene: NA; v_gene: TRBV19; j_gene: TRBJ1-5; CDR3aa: CATNGGGSSNQPQHF; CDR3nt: TGTGCTACTAACGGGGGAGGATCGAGCAATCAGCCCCAGCATTTT
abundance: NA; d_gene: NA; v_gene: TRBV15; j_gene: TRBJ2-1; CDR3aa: CATSRSHAEAYNEQFF; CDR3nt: TGTGCCACCAGCAGATCCCACGCGGAAGCCTACAATGAGCAGTTCTTC